The 28 T cell receptor beta chains in this list originate from one sample, sequenced in a study of shared clonotypes between healthy human individuals (dated by TCRdb to the early 2020s). Library generation was performed with the immunoSEQ multiplex PCR assay. As stored in TCRdb, this immuneACCESS dataset retains in-frame rearrangements with V and J assigned. A fraction of the clones does not appear; measured against another copy, unresolved V genes explain less than half of the discrepancy, and the remainder lacks a known reason. The sample records fewer than 3 million clones, 92% of which are singletons. Around 0.4% of the sample lies in the top ten. The sequenced sample was naive CD4+ T cells from PBMCs. In light of the paper, this sample's cell subset or site label describes: CD45RA+ positively selected. The receptors stem from a young man in good health. Some clones in this sample may be carry-over from other donors' samples.

The CDR3 protein is CASSLPAGLDGYTF. The DNA of the CDR3 is TGTGCCAGCAGCTTACCCGCAGGGTTGGACGGCTACACCTTC. The V and J genes are TRBV7-9 and TRBJ1-2; D may be TRBD1 (5 bases). The CDR3 extends over 14 amino acids. V was trimmed by 2 bases and J by 8 bases, leaving 15 bases between them. Germline V gene data show CDR1 as SEHNR and CDR2 as FQNEAQ (reference sequence).

The genes are TRBV7-9 and TRBJ1-1, with a weak D call TRBD1 (6 bases). Between the trimmed V and J ends, which lost 8 bases and 1 base, there was a span of 20 bases. Germline CDR1 and CDR2: SEHNR and FQNEAQ (reference sequence). This CDR3 has 16 residues. The CDR3 coding sequence is TGTGCCAGCCGGAGTACAGGGAAGATTGGGAACACTGAAGCTTTCTTT. This sequence encodes CASRSTGKIGNTEAFF. Together with reference TRBV7-9 and TRBJ1-1, the CDR3 gives the full variable domain: DTGVSQNPRHKITKRGQNVTFRCDPISEHNRLYWYRQTLGQGPEFLTYFQNEAQLEKSRLLSDRFSAERPKGSFSTLEIQRTEQGDSAMYLCASRSTGKIGNTEAFFGQGTRLTVV.

V gene TRBV19 combines with J gene TRBJ1-4; D unclear. V was trimmed by 2 bases and J by 7 bases, leaving 5 bases between them. This CDR3 is 12 amino acids long. CDR1 and CDR2 (germline): LNHDA, SQIVND (reference sequence). CDR3 loop: CASSILGEKLFF. As DNA, the CDR3 is TGTGCCAGTAGTATACTGGGTGAAAAACTGTTTTTT.

V usage is TRBV9 and J usage is TRBJ1-2; D is perhaps TRBD1 (5 bases). V was clipped by 3 bases and J by 11 bases, with 14 bases between them. The CDR3 totals 12 residues. Germline CDR1 is SGDLS and CDR2 is YYNGEE. In nucleotides, the CDR3 is TGTGCCAGCAGCGCAACAGACAGCGAGTACACCTTC. As protein: CASSATDSEYTF. The whole variable domain, filled in from reference TRBV9 and TRBJ1-2, reads DSGVTQTPKHLITATGQRVTLRCSPRSGDLSVYWYQQSLDQGLQFLIQYYNGEERAKGNILERFSAQQFPDLHSELNLSSLELGDSALYFCASSATDSEYTFGSGTRLTVV.

This clone appeared a single time. The rearrangement joins TRBV28 to TRBJ2-3; D remains unclear. V was cut by 7 bases and J by 0 bases, with 17 bases left in between. The CDR3 loop spans 16 amino acids. Germline CDR1 MDHEN, CDR2 SYDVKM. The DNA for the CDR3 is TGTGCCAGCACCTCCCACGCGGTGCCTAGCACAGATACGCAGTATTTT. Translated, it gives CASTSHAVPSTDTQYF.

The V call is TRBV29-1, the J call TRBJ1-1; no definite D call. V lost 3 bases and J lost 1, with 9 bases in between. The CDR3 is 13 amino acids. The germline V gene encodes CDR1 SQVTM and CDR2 ANQGSEA. CDR3 DNA sequence: TGCAGCGTTGATTATTCTTGGAACACTGAAGCTTTCTTT. Translated, it gives CSVDYSWNTEAFF.

This CDR3 reads CASSSPGQPNNQPQHF. The CDR3 coding sequence is TGTGCCAGCAGCTCACCCGGGCAGCCCAACAATCAGCCCCAGCATTTT. The J gene is TRBJ1-5, the V gene TRBV5-5, with D hard to call. With 3 bases removed from V and 3 bases from J, the gap between germline ends came to 16 bases. The CDR3 consists of 16 residues. The germline gives CDR1 SGHKS, CDR2 YYEKEE (reference sequence). The full variable domain, completed using reference TRBV5-5 and TRBJ1-5, is DAGVTQSPTHLIKTRGQQVTLRCSPISGHKSVSWYQQVLGQGPQFIFQYYEKEERGRGNFPDRFSARQFPNYSSELNVNALLLGDSALYLCASSSPGQPNNQPQHFGDGTRLSIL.

The chain combines TRBV11-2 with TRBJ1-5; no clear D. Germline V gives CDR1 SGHAT, CDR2 FQNNGV. Between the trimmed V and J ends, which lost 2 bases and 5 bases, there was a span of 7 bases. This CDR3 contains 13 residues. The CDR3 here is CASSLTDHQPQHF. For the CDR3, the DNA is TGTGCCAGCAGCTTAACCGACCATCAGCCCCAGCATTTT.

As regards this clone: The same CDR3 is also encoded by other DNA sequences in this sample. V usage is TRBV28 and J usage is TRBJ2-5; D may match TRBD1 or TRBD2 (6 bases each). V shed 6 bases and J shed 5 bases, with 16 bases lying between them. Looked up from germline, CDR1 is MDHEN and CDR2 is SYDVKM. CDR3 length equals 14 residues. Here the CDR3 DNA reads TGTGCCAGCAGAACCGGGGGCGCGGGGGAGACCCAGTACTTC. Translation: CASRTGGAGETQYF.

V gene TRBV5-1 combines with J gene TRBJ2-1; no clear D gene. CDR1 SGHRS and CDR2 YFSETQ come from the germline V gene. The CDR3 is made up of 16 amino acids. Trimming pared 2 bases from V and 0 bases from J, leaving 12 bases between. The CDR3 is CASSFMQAGSYNEQFF. The CDR3 coding sequence is TGCGCCAGCAGCTTCATGCAAGCTGGCTCCTACAATGAGCAGTTCTTC.

The rearrangement uses TRBV11-3 and TRBJ2-3, with D perhaps TRBD2 (5 bases). The germline CDR1 and CDR2 sequences are SGHNT and YENEEA. The CDR3 runs to 17 residues. V was shortened by 3 bases and J by 6 bases, with 22 bases between the two germline ends. The CDR3 loop is CASSLGQPSSGVDTQYF. CDR3 in DNA: TGTGCCAGCAGCTTGGGTCAACCTAGCAGCGGAGTGGATACGCAGTATTTT.

The chain employs TRBV10-3 and TRBJ2-2; D remains unclear. The CDR3 sequence is 14 residues long. Trimming stripped 7 bases from V and 4 bases from J, with 13 bases between. Germline V gene data show CDR1 as ENHRY and CDR2 as SYGVKD. Here the CDR3 reads CAINRAEVTGELFF. CDR3 DNA sequence: TGTGCCATCAATAGGGCGGAAGTCACCGGGGAGCTGTTTTTT.

V usage is TRBV10-2 and J usage is TRBJ2-1; TRBD2 matches at 8 bases. CDR1 is WSHSY, CDR2 SAAADI, per germline. J lost 8 bases, V lost 1 base, and 10 bases had no gene match. There are 16 residues in the CDR3. The CDR3 sequence: CASSEFRTSGWDEQFF. The CDR3 DNA reads TGCGCCAGCAGTGAGTTCAGAACTAGCGGATGGGATGAGCAGTTCTTC.

CDR3 coding DNA: TGTGCCAGCAGTTTTCCGGGAGCGGGAGGGACGCAGTATTTT. Translating gives CASSFPGAGGTQYF. The rearrangement joins TRBV28 to TRBJ2-3; 10 nucleotides agree with TRBD2. J gave up 9 bases and V 3 bases, and 6 bases lay outside the gene matches. The germline V gene has CDR1 MDHEN and CDR2 SYDVKM. The CDR3 spans 14 residues.

The J gene is TRBJ1-1, the V gene TRBV7-9; 10 bases line up with TRBD1. The V and J ends lost 5 bases and 3 bases, in that order; junction bases with no gene match: 15. Germline CDR1 reads SEHNR; CDR2 reads FQNEAQ (reference sequence). The CDR3 is made up of 18 amino acids. The chain's CDR3 is CASSARPGQGRGYTEAFF. The DNA of the CDR3 is TGTGCCAGCAGCGCGAGACCGGGACAGGGGAGGGGGTACACTGAAGCTTTCTTT.

A remark on this clone: This CDR3 is also generated by other DNA sequences in the sample. The V call is TRBV5-4, the J call TRBJ1-1; 7 nucleotides agree with TRBD1. J gave up 5 bases and V 5 bases, and 9 bases lay outside the gene matches. The CDR3 loop spans 14 amino acids. The germline CDR1 and CDR2 sequences are SGHNT and YYREEE (reference sequence). The CDR3 loop reads CASSSDRVGTEAFF. CDR3 nucleotides: TGTGCCAGCAGTTCCGACAGGGTCGGGACTGAAGCTTTCTTT. The whole variable domain, filled in from reference TRBV5-4 and TRBJ1-1, reads ETGVTQSPTHLIKTRGQQVTLRCSSQSGHNTVSWYQQALGQGPQFIFQYYREEENGRGNFPPRFSGLQFPNYSSELNVNALELDDSALYLCASSSDRVGTEAFFGQGTRLTVV.

The count of this clone is one. The identical CDR3 is also encoded by other nucleotide sequences in the sample. The chain links TRBV7-3 to TRBJ2-2, with D tentatively TRBD1 (5 bases). CDR1 and CDR2 from the germline V gene are SGHTA and FQGTGA. The CDR3 loop spans 15 amino acids. Between the trimmed V and J ends, which lost 1 base and 1 base, there was a span of 7 bases. The CDR3 nucleotides are TGTGCCAGCAGCTTAAGGCAGGGGAACACCGGGGAGCTGTTTTTT. Protein: CASSLRQGNTGELFF.

This clone was picked up a small number of times. The genes are TRBV2 and TRBJ2-2; no clear D. The CDR3 sequence is 14 residues long. The V gene's germline CDR1 is SNHLY and CDR2 FYNNEI. The V end lost 1 base, the J end lost 2 bases, and 5 bases lay between the germline ends. Here the CDR3 reads CASSEGLNTGELFF. CDR3 nucleotides: TGTGCCAGCAGTGAAGGCCTTAACACCGGGGAGCTGTTTTTT.

V and J are TRBV5-4 and TRBJ2-7, with D possibly TRBD2 on 6 matching bases. Looked up from germline, CDR1 is SGHNT and CDR2 is YYREEE (reference sequence). The CDR3 is 14 residues long. V dropped 5 bases and J dropped 2 bases, with 14 bases sitting between them. This CDR3 reads CASRRSGGAYEQYF. As DNA, the CDR3 is TGTGCCAGCAGACGTAGCGGAGGGGCCTACGAGCAGTACTTC.

This sequence joins TRBV28 and TRBJ1-1; 10 bases align to TRBD1. CDR1 and CDR2 (germline): MDHEN, SYDVKM. V was clipped by 7 bases and J by 5 bases; unmatched bases: 7. This CDR3 comprises 14 residues. The CDR3 spells CASTRDRGRTEAFF. CDR3 nucleotide sequence: TGTGCCAGCACCCGCGACAGGGGGCGGACTGAAGCTTTCTTT.

The genes are TRBV6-1 and TRBJ1-5, with D possibly being TRBD1 (5 bases). CDR1 and CDR2 (germline): MNHNS, SASEGT. The CDR3 runs to 17 residues. V lost 6 bases and J 4 bases, leaving 22 bases between the germline ends. In DNA form, the CDR3 reads TGTGCCAGCAGCGAACACATTTGGAGGGACCCGAATCAGCCCCAGCATTTT. This sequence encodes CASSEHIWRDPNQPQHF.

The chain links TRBV5-1 to TRBJ2-2; TRBD1 agrees at 9 bases. After removal of 0 bases from V and 3 bases from J, the junction contained 3 bases not matched to a gene. The germline V gene has CDR1 SGHRS and CDR2 YFSETQ. There are 16 residues in the CDR3. CDR3 loop: CASSLATGGYTGELFF. CDR3 nucleotide sequence: TGCGCCAGCAGCTTGGCTACAGGGGGCTACACCGGGGAGCTGTTTTTT.

The chain couples TRBV11-3 to TRBJ2-3, with D tentatively TRBD2 (5 bases). The CDR3 runs to 14 residues. CDR1 is SGHNT, CDR2 YENEEA, per germline. V gave up 5 bases and J gave up 4 bases, with 13 bases separating them. The DNA of the CDR3 is TGTGCCAGCAGCCTCTTTCAAGCGGCAGATACGCAGTATTTT. Its translation is CASSLFQAADTQYF.

V is TRBV27 and J is TRBJ1-5; 9 nucleotides match TRBD1. The J segment lost 4 bases and the V segment lost 4 bases, leaving 8 bases of the junction unmatched. The CDR3 contains 16 residues. Germline V gives CDR1 MNHEY, CDR2 SMNVEV (reference sequence). CDR3 in amino acids: CASSSYGQGLNQPQHF. The CDR3 region has the DNA TGTGCCAGCAGTTCATACGGACAGGGGTTGAATCAGCCCCAGCATTTT.

CDR3 sequence reads: CASSLGRAGAYNEQFF. DNA of the CDR3: TGTGCCAGCAGCTTGGGTCGGGCAGGGGCCTACAATGAGCAGTTCTTC. The chain combines TRBV5-6 with TRBJ2-1, with D tentatively TRBD1 (6 bases). This CDR3 is built from 16 residues. V lost 0 bases to trimming and J lost 2 bases, with 12 bases between them. Per the germline V gene, CDR1 is SGHDT and CDR2 is YYEEEE.

The J gene is TRBJ2-4, the V gene TRBV11-2; maybe TRBD2 (6 bases). V lost 4 bases, J lost 9 bases, and 25 bases lay in between. The CDR3 spans 17 residues. Germline V CDR1 and CDR2: SGHAT, FQNNGV. The CDR3 sequence is CASSSVLGTREVGIQYF. Written as DNA, the CDR3 is TGTGCCAGCAGCTCGGTCCTCGGGACCAGGGAGGTGGGCATTCAGTACTTC.

V gene TRBV29-1 combines with J gene TRBJ1-1; 7 nucleotides agree with TRBD1. The CDR3 totals 17 residues. Germline-derived CDR1 and CDR2 are SQVTM and ANQGSEA. The ends lost 4 bases at V and 2 bases at J; junction bases unmatched: 16. The CDR3 here is CSVAKRTGGRGNTEAFF. The CDR3 DNA reads as TGCAGCGTTGCAAAGCGGACAGGCGGCAGGGGTAACACTGAAGCTTTCTTT. The variable domain in full, completed from reference TRBV29-1 and TRBJ1-1, reads SAVISQKPSRDICQRGTSLTIQCQVDSQVTMMFWYRQQPGQSLTLIATANQGSEATYESGFVIDKFPISRPNLTFSTLTVSNMSPEDSSIYLCSVAKRTGGRGNTEAFFGQGTRLTVV.

The chain combines TRBV30 with TRBJ1-2; 7 nucleotides match TRBD1. The germline gives CDR1 GTSNPN, CDR2 SVGIG (reference sequence). V lost 2 bases, J lost 4 bases, and 7 bases stayed unmatched. This CDR3 comprises 14 residues. CDR3: CAWSRTGVGYGYTF. The CDR3 coding sequence is TGTGCCTGGAGTCGGACAGGAGTGGGCTATGGCTACACCTTC.